These T cell receptor beta chains were read from a single sample in a study of beta chain features in type 1 diabetes. Libraries were prepared by immunoSEQ multiplex PCR; TCRdb keeps only in-frame clonotypes and omits some of them. The sample has 240,000 or so clones; about a fifth are singletons. Specimen: naive CD4+ T cells from blood. The receptor source for this set is a woman between 40 and 50 years old with type 1 diabetes. Both conserved end residues are part of each CDR3. Expanded clones get a size class; other rows say once, few or many, or leave the size out.

V gene: TRBV7-2; clone size: few; J gene: TRBJ1-2; CDR3 length: 14; CDR3 protein: CASSLGQGNYGYTF
V gene: TRBV18; clone size: -; J gene: TRBJ2-5; CDR3 length: 15; CDR3 protein: CASSPPVRAGETQYF
V gene: TRBV28; clone size: -; J gene: TRBJ2-5; CDR3 length: 16; CDR3 protein: CASTKSGTWNQETQYF
V gene: TRBV19; clone size: -; J gene: TRBJ1-5; CDR3 length: 16; CDR3 protein: CASSHHIQASNQPQHF
V gene: TRBV30; clone size: few; J gene: TRBJ1-2; CDR3 length: 14; CDR3 protein: CAWSVRGQGYGYTF
V gene: TRBV6-5; clone size: few; J gene: TRBJ1-5; CDR3 length: 14; CDR3 protein: CASSRTGDTQPQHF
V gene: TRBV30; clone size: few; J gene: TRBJ1-2; CDR3 length: 14; CDR3 protein: CAWSPAGWDYGYTF
V gene: TRBV10-3; clone size: -; J gene: TRBJ1-2; CDR3 length: 14; CDR3 protein: CAISETDRGNGYTF
V gene: TRBV4-3; clone size: -; J gene: TRBJ2-7; CDR3 length: 13; CDR3 protein: CASSLTGSYEQYF
V gene: TRBV5-1; clone size: few; J gene: TRBJ1-2; CDR3 length: 14; CDR3 protein: CASSLGQGNYGYTF
V gene: TRBV5-6; clone size: -; J gene: TRBJ2-7; CDR3 length: 15; CDR3 protein: CASSLGQGSSYEQYF
V gene: TRBV9; clone size: few; J gene: TRBJ2-3; CDR3 length: 12; CDR3 protein: CASSVVVDTQYF
V gene: TRBV29-1; clone size: -; J gene: TRBJ2-1; CDR3 length: 12; CDR3 protein: CSVDKSGLKQFF
V gene: TRBV28; clone size: -; J gene: TRBJ1-6; CDR3 length: 14; CDR3 protein: CASSPGGTNSPLHF
V gene: TRBV30; clone size: -; J gene: TRBJ2-7; CDR3 length: 17; CDR3 protein: CAWSVLRTSGRTDEQYF
V gene: TRBV7-2; clone size: -; J gene: TRBJ1-6; CDR3 length: 13; CDR3 protein: CASLPTGASPLHF
V gene: TRBV9; clone size: -; J gene: TRBJ2-3; CDR3 length: 14; CDR3 protein: CASSLRQGADTQYF
V gene: TRBV15; clone size: -; J gene: TRBJ2-1; CDR3 length: 15; CDR3 protein: CATSPGTGFYNEQFF
V gene: TRBV4-3; clone size: -; J gene: TRBJ2-4; CDR3 length: 15; CDR3 protein: CASSQGRGDKNIQYF
V gene: TRBV7-6; clone size: -; J gene: TRBJ2-7; CDR3 length: 13; CDR3 protein: CASSADSPYEQYF
V gene: TRBV29-1; clone size: -; J gene: TRBJ2-2; CDR3 length: 14; CDR3 protein: CSGGTGGSTGELFF
V gene: TRBV7-2; clone size: once; J gene: TRBJ2-2; CDR3 length: 16; CDR3 protein: CASSLARGSMAGELFF
V gene: TRBV6-5; clone size: few; J gene: TRBJ1-6; CDR3 length: 14; CDR3 protein: CASSAPRTGISLHF
V gene: TRBV7-2; clone size: few; J gene: TRBJ2-7; CDR3 length: 11; CDR3 protein: CASSFAGEQYF
V gene: TRBV28; clone size: few; J gene: TRBJ2-1; CDR3 length: 14; CDR3 protein: CASSLGGNHNEQFF
V gene: TRBV20-1; clone size: -; J gene: TRBJ2-1; CDR3 length: 10; CDR3 protein: CSAHYNEQFF
V gene: TRBV29-1; clone size: -; J gene: TRBJ2-5; CDR3 length: 11; CDR3 protein: CSVVERETQYF
V gene: TRBV7-2; clone size: few; J gene: TRBJ2-1; CDR3 length: 15; CDR3 protein: CASSLGDYSYNEQFF
V gene: TRBV25-1; clone size: -; J gene: TRBJ2-7; CDR3 length: 16; CDR3 protein: CASSEWGTSGDYEQYF
V gene: TRBV5-1; clone size: few; J gene: TRBJ2-2; CDR3 length: 15; CDR3 protein: CASSGSGRDTGELFF
V gene: TRBV29-1; clone size: -; J gene: TRBJ2-3; CDR3 length: 14; CDR3 protein: CSVRATSNPDTQYF
V gene: TRBV9; clone size: few; J gene: TRBJ2-1; CDR3 length: 17; CDR3 protein: CASSVDAAGALYNEQFF
V gene: TRBV5-8; clone size: few; J gene: TRBJ2-7; CDR3 length: 14; CDR3 protein: CASSLTGNAYEQYF
V gene: TRBV5-1; clone size: -; J gene: TRBJ2-3; CDR3 length: 17; CDR3 protein: CASSTATSGVLTDTQYF
V gene: TRBV6-5; clone size: few; J gene: TRBJ2-2; CDR3 length: 13; CDR3 protein: CASSQSLAGELFF
V gene: TRBV6-5; clone size: -; J gene: TRBJ1-2; CDR3 length: 15; CDR3 protein: CASTLGQGIGYGYTF
V gene: TRBV2; clone size: few; J gene: TRBJ1-5; CDR3 length: 14; CDR3 protein: CASSSGQGVQPQHF
V gene: TRBV14; clone size: few; J gene: TRBJ2-5; CDR3 length: 16; CDR3 protein: CASSQGLGFFGETQYF
V gene: TRBV4-1; clone size: few; J gene: TRBJ1-2; CDR3 length: 15; CDR3 protein: CASSQDRQGYYGYTF
V gene: TRBV5-6; clone size: -; J gene: TRBJ2-3; CDR3 length: 15; CDR3 protein: CASSYLAGETDTQYF
V gene: TRBV19; clone size: -; J gene: TRBJ1-5; CDR3 length: 14; CDR3 protein: CASSIEGPNQPQHF